These 10 T cell receptor beta chains were all obtained from the same sample, sequenced in a study of cytomegalovirus exposure and HLA in healthy donors. It was with 60 Vbeta and 13 Jbeta primers that the PCR ran. Here immunoSEQ multiplex PCR was the method, and the copy in TCRdb shows in-frame clones only, minus some. Of more than 90,000 clones in the sample, roughly 79% were seen once. Specimen: PBMCs. The source of these receptors is a middle-aged man in good health and CMV-seronegative.

The chain combines TRBV5-1 with TRBJ1-1, with D unresolved. The germline V gene encodes CDR1 SGHRS and CDR2 YFSETQ. CDR3 size: 13 residues. Trimming shortened V by 4 bases and J by 1 base, and 8 bases separated the two germline ends. The CDR3 bases are TGCGCCAGCAGCCCGGGAGAGAACACTGAAGCTTTCTTT. It translates to CASSPGENTEAFF.

This chain joins TRBV12-5 and TRBJ1-2, with unresolved D. Trimming took 0 bases from V and 4 from J, leaving 6 bases between them. Germline CDR1 LGHNT, CDR2 FRNRAP. The CDR3 has 13 residues. The CDR3 region has the DNA TGTGCTAGTGGTTTGGTACGCGGCTATGGCTACACCTTC. This gives the protein CASGLVRGYGYTF.

The V call is TRBV6-5, the J call TRBJ2-5; D is undetermined. The J call could be wrong; TRBJ2-7 is a better fit for the DNA end. CDR3 length: 13 amino acids. Germline CDR1 MNHEY, CDR2 SVGAGI. For the CDR3, the DNA is TGTGCCAGCGCCAGTTATGGAGACTACGAGCAGTACTTC. Protein sequence: CASASYGDYEQYF.

The V and J genes are TRBV4-3 and TRBJ2-5, with 9 positions matching TRBD2. CDR1 and CDR2 (germline): LGHNA, YSLEER. Germline trimming cut 3 bases from V and 2 bases from J; bases unmatched to any gene: 7. The CDR3 covers 16 residues. The CDR3 loop reads CASSQRGGLGQETQYF. Written as DNA, the CDR3 is TGCGCCAGCAGCCAGCGGGGGGGCCTGGGACAAGAGACCCAGTACTTC.

As to this clone: This sample also contains other DNA sequences that code for the same CDR3. The CDR3 spells CASSLVGGNTEAFF. CDR3 bases: TGTGCCAGCAGCTTAGTCGGCGGGAACACTGAAGCTTTCTTT. The V gene is TRBV11-2, the J gene TRBJ1-1; D not certain. The CDR3 is made up of 14 amino acids. Germline CDR1 is SGHAT and CDR2 is FQNNGV. The V gene lost 1 base and the J gene lost 1 base, with 7 bases spanning the gap. The complete variable domain, with remaining parts taken from reference TRBV11-2 and TRBJ1-1, reads EAGVAQSPRYKIIEKRQSVAFWCNPISGHATLYWYQQILGQGPKLLIQFQNNGVVDDSQLPKDRFSAERLKGVDSTLKIQPAKLEDSAVYLCASSLVGGNTEAFFGQGTRLTVV.

The chain couples TRBV6-5 to TRBJ1-3, with D possibly TRBD1 on 5 matching bases. The CDR3 length is 13 residues. V lost 9 bases to trimming and J lost 11 bases, with 20 bases between them. From germline, CDR1 is MNHEY and CDR2 SVGAGI. In DNA form, the CDR3 reads TGTGCCAGTTCCAGGGATAATCTTTTGGCCATATATTTT. Translated: CASSRDNLLAIYF.

A few counts support this clone. The chain recombines TRBV6-1 with TRBJ2-7; TRBD1 is a possible D gene (6 bases). The CDR3 runs 14 residues. Germline loops: CDR1 MNHNS, CDR2 SASEGT. Deletions cut 7 bases from V and 0 bases from J, with 13 bases between. The CDR3 DNA follows: TGTGCCAGCATCCCGGGACATACCTCCTACGAGCAGTACGTC. Encoded protein: CASIPGHTSYEQYV.

The table lists this clone with a few counts. Relative to the germline gene, one junction end is altered; a read error may explain this. The chain links TRBV7-9 to TRBJ2-1; D might be TRBD1 (6 bases). This CDR3 is 11 amino acids long. The germline V gene has CDR1 SEHNR and CDR2 FQNEAQ (reference sequence). The CDR3 coding sequence is TGTTCCAGCAGCCAGGGGTATGAGCAGTTCTTC. Protein: CSSSQGYEQFF.

The genes are TRBV5-4 and TRBJ2-1; D is ambiguous. Trimming took 0 bases from V and 0 from J, leaving 7 bases between them. Germline V gene sequence: CDR1 SGHNT, CDR2 YYREEE (reference sequence). CDR3 size: 15 residues. As DNA, the CDR3 is TGTGCCAGCAGCTTGGGTCAGGTCTCCTACAATGAGCAGTTCTTC. Encoded protein: CASSLGQVSYNEQFF.

The chain uses TRBV7-6 and TRBJ2-4; TRBD1 matches 7 bases. Germline assignment: CDR1 SGHVS and CDR2 FNYEAQ. Trimming removed 5 bases from V and 1 base from J; junction bases left unmatched: 2. CDR3 length: 14 amino acids. CDR3 sequence: CASSLQGAKNIQYF. The CDR3 DNA reads as TGTGCCAGCAGCCTACAGGGGGCCAAAAACATTCAGTACTTC.